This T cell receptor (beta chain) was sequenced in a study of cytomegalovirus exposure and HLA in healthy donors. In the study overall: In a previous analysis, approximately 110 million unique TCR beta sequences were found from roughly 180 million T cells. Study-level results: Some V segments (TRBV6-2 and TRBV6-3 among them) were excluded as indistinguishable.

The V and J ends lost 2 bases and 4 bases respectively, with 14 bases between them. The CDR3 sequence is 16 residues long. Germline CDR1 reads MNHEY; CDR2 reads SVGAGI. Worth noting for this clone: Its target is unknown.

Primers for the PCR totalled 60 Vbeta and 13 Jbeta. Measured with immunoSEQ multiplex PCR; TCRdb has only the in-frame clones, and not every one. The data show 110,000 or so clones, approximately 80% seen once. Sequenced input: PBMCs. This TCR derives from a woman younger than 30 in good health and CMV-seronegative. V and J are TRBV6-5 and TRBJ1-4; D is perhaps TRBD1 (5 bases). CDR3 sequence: CASSYGGVDHNEKLFF. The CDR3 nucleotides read TGTGCCAGCAGTTACGGGGGGGTCGATCATAATGAAAAACTGTTTTTT.